These T cell receptor beta chains were read from a single sample in a study of blood T cell repertoires in COVID-19. Data came from immunoSEQ multiplex PCR; TCRdb stores just in-frame clones and leaves some out. This table has roughly 240,000 clones, approximately 84% appearing once. Source material: peripheral blood. These receptors were collected from an elderly woman with acute or convalescent COVID-19. The conserved cysteine and the conserved F or W are not part of the CDR3 here. The order of the fields is V gene, clone size, CDR3 protein. Rows may omit the clone size; those that give it use once, few, many or a size class.

v_gene: TRBV19
abundance: NA
CDR3aa: ASSQDRSSYEQY

v_gene: TRBV5-4
abundance: NA
CDR3aa: ASSRRTVGRETQY

v_gene: TRBV30
abundance: NA
CDR3aa: ARGHLAYGYT

v_gene: TRBV28
abundance: NA
CDR3aa: ASSLLGTSDSYEQY

v_gene: TRBV5-4
abundance: NA
CDR3aa: ASSLPNRAGANVLT

v_gene: TRBV10-3
abundance: NA
CDR3aa: AISESTGNSYGYT

v_gene: TRBV6-2/TRBV6-3
abundance: NA
CDR3aa: ASSLDSYEQY

v_gene: TRBV19
abundance: NA
CDR3aa: ASSDGQGNTEAF

v_gene: TRBV18
abundance: NA
CDR3aa: ASSPERLNTEAF

v_gene: TRBV3-1/TRBV3-2
abundance: NA
CDR3aa: ASSQDASGIGTQY

v_gene: TRBV25-1
abundance: few
CDR3aa: ASSTGHRNTEAF

v_gene: TRBV6-5
abundance: few
CDR3aa: ASSPDRARGYT

v_gene: TRBV5-4
abundance: NA
CDR3aa: ASSLAPGQGSYEQY

v_gene: TRBV6-5
abundance: NA
CDR3aa: ASRVSGLAEYEQY

v_gene: TRBV28
abundance: NA
CDR3aa: ASSPHRVEAF

v_gene: TRBV18
abundance: NA
CDR3aa: ASSRLDRNSPLH

v_gene: TRBV6-2/TRBV6-3
abundance: NA
CDR3aa: ASSAAGPNYNEQF

v_gene: TRBV7-8
abundance: NA
CDR3aa: ASSPSINEQF

v_gene: TRBV9
abundance: NA
CDR3aa: ASSVEAGAVNEQF

v_gene: TRBV28
abundance: NA
CDR3aa: ASSLRGPPCEQY

v_gene: TRBV6-2/TRBV6-3
abundance: NA
CDR3aa: ASSPTGATNEKLF

v_gene: TRBV20-1
abundance: NA
CDR3aa: SAIDRVRRNSPLH

v_gene: TRBV7-2
abundance: NA
CDR3aa: ASSLVQGAAGELF

v_gene: TRBV19
abundance: NA
CDR3aa: ASSPQGRVGDTQY

v_gene: TRBV7-2
abundance: NA
CDR3aa: ASSLALAGAFGDNEQF

v_gene: TRBV14
abundance: medium-sized
CDR3aa: ASSRRLADYTDTQY

v_gene: TRBV6-1
abundance: NA
CDR3aa: ASSEPGGVNTEAF

v_gene: TRBV6-5
abundance: NA
CDR3aa: ASSYSPDRGYEQY

v_gene: TRBV20-1
abundance: NA
CDR3aa: SARTMAGY

v_gene: TRBV19
abundance: NA
CDR3aa: ASSIPEYEKLF

v_gene: TRBV19
abundance: NA
CDR3aa: ASSIFGGSVDTEQF

v_gene: TRBV7-8
abundance: NA
CDR3aa: ASSFSPQGAGNTIY

v_gene: TRBV19
abundance: NA
CDR3aa: ASSWRESYEQY

v_gene: TRBV19
abundance: NA
CDR3aa: ASSIRRGLGGTGELF

v_gene: TRBV24-1
abundance: NA
CDR3aa: ATSVSSLSTEAF

v_gene: TRBV30
abundance: NA
CDR3aa: AFWTGGWDGYT

v_gene: TRBV24-1
abundance: NA
CDR3aa: ATSDTPGRHATYEQY

v_gene: TRBV5-1
abundance: NA
CDR3aa: ASSTTGGIDTQY

v_gene: TRBV7-2
abundance: NA
CDR3aa: ASSWGTSGFAYEQY

v_gene: TRBV2
abundance: NA
CDR3aa: ASRLDYAYGEQF

v_gene: TRBV6-6
abundance: NA
CDR3aa: ASSSNRDREEQY

v_gene: TRBV4-2
abundance: NA
CDR3aa: ASSQEQNEQF

v_gene: TRBV5-6
abundance: NA
CDR3aa: ASSSTAGRSSYNSPLH

v_gene: TRBV7-2
abundance: NA
CDR3aa: ASGDRGNYGYT

v_gene: TRBV27
abundance: NA
CDR3aa: ASSLSGLRGYT

v_gene: TRBV19
abundance: NA
CDR3aa: ASSLTGVYGYT

v_gene: TRBV24-1
abundance: NA
CDR3aa: ATAGTGSYEQY

v_gene: TRBV2
abundance: NA
CDR3aa: ASRSQGLSNQPQH

v_gene: TRBV3-1/TRBV3-2
abundance: NA
CDR3aa: ASSRAGGSQETQY

v_gene: TRBV5-8
abundance: NA
CDR3aa: AIRATSGSNEQF

v_gene: TRBV11-2
abundance: NA
CDR3aa: ASSPGTDTQY

v_gene: TRBV27
abundance: NA
CDR3aa: ASSGQGGITDTQY

v_gene: TRBV19
abundance: NA
CDR3aa: ASSIRRGRTNEKLF

v_gene: TRBV9
abundance: once
CDR3aa: ASSVGGTGELF

v_gene: TRBV7-3
abundance: NA
CDR3aa: ASSLAGGTDTQY